Below, 21 T cell receptor beta chains from the same sample are listed, as sequenced in a study of blood T cells in healthy people across ages. The second PCR ran about 6 to 11 cycles with a sample-barcoded 5' primer and J-beta primers. TCRdb re-called the 5' RACE reads through MiXCR, storing one row per CDR3 protein. The sample holds just under 750,000 distinct CDR3 sequences, approximately 21% seen once. Sample: blood. The receptors stem from a man aged 65 to 85 in good health.

The sample holds a few counts of this clonotype. V gene TRBV14 combines with J gene TRBJ2-1, with TRBD2 matching 8 bases. There are 13 residues in the CDR3. J lost 7 bases, V lost 3 bases, and 2 bases had no gene match. The germline gives CDR1 SGHDN, CDR2 FVKESK. In DNA form, the CDR3 reads TGTGCCAGCAGCCAGCAGCGGGGGAATGAGCAGTTCTTC. Amino acid sequence: CASSQQRGNEQFF.

This clonotype turned up a few times. The chain uses TRBV6-5 and TRBJ2-7, with D unclear. Trimming left V 6 bases short and J 12 bases short, with 24 bases between. The CDR3 contains 14 residues. CDR1 is MNHEY and CDR2 is SVGAGI in the germline V gene. In nucleotides, the CDR3 is TGTGCCAGCAGACAAGACCGGACCCAACAAAAGCTGTACTTC. Its translation: CASRQDRTQQKLYF.

The genes are TRBV12-3 or TRBV12-4 and TRBJ2-5; TRBD1 aligns across 9 bases. V gave up 5 bases and J gave up 5 bases; unmatched junction bases: 9. This CDR3 is built from 15 residues. Here the CDR3 reads CASSPGQGRRETQYF. The CDR3, as DNA: TGTGCCAGCAGTCCGGGACAGGGTCGTCGGGAGACCCAGTACTTC.

This clonotype showed up just a few times. The J gene is TRBJ1-5, the V gene TRBV11-2; D ambiguous. Germline-derived CDR1 and CDR2 are SGHAT and FQNNGV. The CDR3 spans 16 residues. The ends were cut back, 5 bases at V and 9 bases at J, with 23 bases in the middle. The CDR3 loop reads CASSRPVGQPLGPQHF. The CDR3 nucleotides are TGTGCCAGCAGCAGACCGGTTGGGCAGCCCCTAGGGCCCCAGCATTTT.

The gene calls are TRBV7-2 and TRBJ2-1; D could derive from TRBD1 or TRBD2 (5 bases each). The CDR3 is made up of 14 amino acids. Trimming took off 2 bases at V and 14 bases at J, with 19 bases between the two ends. Germline lookup yields CDR1 SGHTA and CDR2 FQGNSA. CDR3 sequence: CASSLMGERADKFF. Written as DNA, the CDR3 is TGTGCCAGCAGCTTAATGGGGGAGAGGGCCGACAAGTTCTTC.

The rearrangement links TRBV3-1 to TRBJ2-2; D is uncertain. Deletions cut 7 bases from V and 5 bases from J, with 8 bases between. CDR1 and CDR2 from the germline V gene are LGHDT and YNNKEL (reference sequence). CDR3 length: 12 amino acids. The CDR3 nucleotides are TGTGCCAGCAACAGTGGGACCGGGGAGCTGTTTTTT. Translated: CASNSGTGELFF. The full variable domain, completed using reference TRBV3-1 and TRBJ2-2, is DTAVSQTPKYLVTQMGNDKSIKCEQNLGHDTMYWYKQDSKKFLKIMFSYNNKELIINETVPNRFSPKSPDKAHLNLHINSLELGDSAVYFCASNSGTGELFFGEGSRLTVL.

In this sample, this clonotype turned up many times. The J gene is TRBJ2-3, the V gene TRBV6-6; 7 positions match TRBD2. The CDR3 loop spans 17 amino acids. The ends lost 2 bases at V and 2 bases at J; junction bases unmatched: 10. Germline CDR1 MNHNY, CDR2 SVGAGI (reference sequence). CDR3 sequence reads: CASSYGLAVTNTDTQYF. CDR3 nucleotides: TGTGCCAGCAGTTACGGGCTAGCGGTCACAAACACAGATACGCAGTATTTT.

This clonotype appeared a few times. The rearrangement uses TRBV6-6 and TRBJ2-1; D not resolved. The CDR3 consists of 14 residues. The V gene lost 7 bases and the J gene lost 7 bases, with 17 bases spanning the gap. In germline, CDR1 is MNHNY, CDR2 SVGAGI (reference sequence). Written as DNA, the CDR3 is TGTGCCAGCACCCTATCCTACAGTGGAAATGAGCAGTTCTTC. It encodes CASTLSYSGNEQFF.

This clonotype was seen a few times. The CDR3 does not close with the conserved phenylalanine or tryptophan, likely indicating a read error. In DNA, the CDR3 is TGCGCCAGCAGCATGGTACTAGCGGGGGGGCACTACGAGCAGTACCTC. Its protein is CASSMVLAGGHYEQYL. This chain links TRBV5-1 with TRBJ2-7; 13 nucleotides match TRBD2. From germline, CDR1 is SGHRS and CDR2 YFSETQ. The CDR3 consists of 16 residues. The J segment lost 3 bases and the V segment lost 4 bases, leaving 7 bases of the junction unmatched.

This clonotype was seen more than once but under ten times. CDR3 sequence: CASSSLAGYGNEQFF. The CDR3 coding sequence is TGTGCCAGCAGCTCACTAGCGGGATATGGTAATGAGCAGTTCTTC. This chain connects TRBV7-2 to TRBJ2-1; 10 nucleotides match TRBD2. The V gene end was trimmed by 4 bases and the J gene end by 7 bases; junction bases not matched to a gene: 7. Germline V gene lookup returns CDR1 SGHTA and CDR2 FQGNSA. This CDR3 is 15 amino acids long.

This clonotype has just a few counts. The J gene is TRBJ1-2, the V gene TRBV20-1, with D uncertain. The CDR3 covers 13 residues. The V gene lost 4 bases and the J gene lost 3 bases, with 12 bases spanning the gap. Germline loops: CDR1 DFQATT, CDR2 SNEGSKA (reference sequence). The CDR3 is CSAIRVVDYGYTF. The DNA of the CDR3 is TGCAGTGCTATTCGCGTAGTCGACTATGGCTACACCTTC.

The chain recombines TRBV29-1 with TRBJ1-2; D is possibly TRBD1 (5 bases). Trimming removed 3 bases at V and 0 bases at J, with 11 bases between. Germline values: CDR1 SQVTM, CDR2 ANQGSEA. The CDR3 runs to 14 residues. In DNA form, the CDR3 reads TGCAGCGTTGAGCCGGGGCAGACTAACTATGGCTACACCTTC. Translating gives CSVEPGQTNYGYTF.

The rearrangement links TRBV20-1 to TRBJ2-1, with 9 bases lining up with TRBD2. The DNA end lines up better with TRBJ2-5; the J call may be wrong. Germline-derived CDR1 and CDR2 are DFQATT and SNEGSKA (reference sequence). This CDR3 comprises 15 residues. The CDR3 DNA follows: TGCAGTGCTACTCCGCCTAGCGGGATCGGGGAGACCCAGTACTTC. It encodes CSATPPSGIGETQYF.

The chain combines TRBV20-1 with TRBJ1-3, with a weak D call TRBD1 (6 bases). This CDR3 comprises 15 residues. Deletions cut 4 bases from V and 2 bases from J, with 15 bases between. The germline gives CDR1 DFQATT, CDR2 SNEGSKA (reference sequence). Here the CDR3 reads CSAKSGGLAGNTIYF. Written as DNA, the CDR3 is TGCAGTGCTAAGTCCGGGGGCCTCGCTGGAAACACCATATATTTT.

This clonotype was seen a handful of times. This chain links TRBV12-3 or TRBV12-4 with TRBJ1-2; D is unresolved. This CDR3 has 13 residues. V was pared by 3 bases and J by 7 bases, with 12 bases between. CDR3 in amino acids: CASSFSGSFGYTF. The CDR3 DNA reads TGTGCCAGCAGTTTTTCGGGTTCGTTTGGCTACACCTTC.

CDR3 nucleotides: TGTGCCACCGAGATGGGGGGGAAACTGTTTTTT. Translation gives CATEMGGKLFF. The rearrangement uses TRBV19 and TRBJ1-4; D is possibly TRBD1 (5 bases). CDR1 LNHDA and CDR2 SQIVND come from the germline V gene (reference sequence). The CDR3 loop spans 11 amino acids. Trimming removed 10 bases at V and 11 bases at J, with 14 bases between.

This clonotype was seen more than once but under ten times. The chain's CDR3 is CASTGLAGVPSEQFF. The CDR3 nucleotides are TGTGCCAGCACTGGACTAGCGGGAGTTCCCAGTGAGCAGTTCTTC. J is TRBJ2-7 and V is TRBV12-3 or TRBV12-4; 13 bases are shared with TRBD2. The end of the DNA fits TRBJ2-1 better, so the J call may be wrong. The CDR3 contains 15 residues.

The chain recombines TRBV11-2 with TRBJ2-3; D may match TRBD1 or TRBD2 (5 bases each). The ends were cut back, 1 base at V and 14 bases at J, with 13 bases in the middle. Germline V lookup: CDR1 SGHAT, CDR2 FQNNGV. This CDR3 is 12 amino acids long. The CDR3 DNA sequence: TGTGCCAGCAGCTTAGGGAGGACAACGGTGTATTTT. Its translation is CASSLGRTTVYF.

The rearrangement uses TRBV20-1 and TRBJ2-7; TRBD2 agrees at 8 bases. The CDR3 is 12 residues long. Germline V gene sequence: CDR1 DFQATT, CDR2 SNEGSKA (reference sequence). With V trimmed by 8 bases and J by 3 bases, 6 bases remained unmatched. The CDR3 region is CSSRRGVYEQYF. The CDR3 bases are TGCAGTTCACGGCGGGGGGTCTACGAGCAGTACTTC.

The chain links TRBV20-1 to TRBJ1-4; D may be TRBD1 (6 bases). V lost 0 bases and J lost 6, with 14 bases in between. The CDR3 length is 15 residues. The germline V gene has CDR1 DFQATT and CDR2 SNEGSKA (reference sequence). The CDR3 is CSAREGGAWDEKLFF. CDR3 bases: TGCAGTGCTAGAGAGGGGGGGGCTTGGGATGAAAAACTGTTTTTT.

The chain uses TRBV29-1 and TRBJ1-2; a weak D match, TRBD1 (6 bases). Trimming removed 2 bases at V and 2 bases at J, with 9 bases between. The CDR3 length is 13 residues. Germline-derived CDR1 and CDR2 are SQVTM and ANQGSEA. The CDR3 coding sequence is TGCAGCGTTGAACGGGGGCCCAACTATGGCTACACCTTC. Its translation is CSVERGPNYGYTF.